Presented here are 32 T cell receptor beta chains from one specimen sequenced in a study of blood T cell repertoires in COVID-19. Clones were sequenced by immunoSEQ multiplex PCR, and TCRdb holds only the in-frame ones, with some missing. The data show 200,000 to 250,000 clones, more than 80% seen once. Sample: PBMCs or T cells enriched from blood (not recorded which). The receptors derive from a man aged 25-45 years who had recovered from COVID-19.

The chain carries TRBV19 and TRBJ2-2; 8 nucleotides align to TRBD1. Germline assignment: CDR1 LNHDA and CDR2 SQIVND (reference sequence). The CDR3 covers 16 residues. With 4 bases clipped from V and 5 bases from J, the junction kept 9 bases outside the gene matches. DNA for the CDR3: TGTGCCAGTAGTAGCCTACCGACAGGGGCGACCGGGGAGCTGTTTTTT. Encoded protein: CASSSLPTGATGELFF.

The gene calls are TRBV19 and TRBJ1-2, with D possibly TRBD1 on 5 matching bases. The germline gives CDR1 LNHDA, CDR2 SQIVND (reference sequence). The CDR3 runs to 13 residues. The V end was cut by 3 bases, the J end by 8 bases, with 13 bases between. CDR3 sequence: CASSISAGSGYTF. The CDR3 DNA follows: TGTGCCAGTAGTATTTCAGCAGGGTCCGGCTACACCTTC.

The chain links TRBV7-2 to TRBJ1-6; TRBD1 is a possible D gene (5 bases). From germline, CDR1 is SGHTA and CDR2 FQGNSA. Trimming removed 2 bases at V and 8 bases at J, with 7 bases between. The CDR3 runs to 13 residues. The CDR3 sequence is CASSLQGDSPLHF. The CDR3, as DNA: TGTGCCAGCAGCTTACAGGGCGATTCACCCCTCCACTTT.

This clone was observed a single time. The V and J genes are TRBV3-1 (or the pseudogene TRBV3-2) and TRBJ1-3; a weak D match, TRBD1 (5 bases). The length of the CDR3 is 15 residues. Trimming removed 1 base from V and 0 bases from J, with 7 bases in between. Germline CDR1 and CDR2: LGHDT and YNNKEL (reference sequence). In DNA, the CDR3 is TGTGCCAGCAGCCAAGGGGGCAGCTCTGGAAACACCATATATTTT. This sequence encodes CASSQGGSSGNTIYF.

This chain joins TRBV18 and TRBJ2-1; 13 nucleotides agree with TRBD2. The junction had 12 bases not matched to a gene; V was cut back by 4 bases and J by 9 bases. This CDR3 is 17 amino acids long. CDR1 and CDR2 (germline): KGHSH, LQKENI. CDR3 sequence reads: CASSHGTSGGVLREQFF. CDR3 bases: TGTGCCAGCTCACACGGAACTAGCGGGGGGGTCCTTCGTGAGCAGTTCTTC.

The V and J genes are TRBV30 and TRBJ1-1; perhaps TRBD1 as D (6 bases). V was pared by 3 bases and J by 0 bases, with 17 bases between. The CDR3 loop spans 16 amino acids. The V gene's germline CDR1 is GTSNPN and CDR2 SVGIG (reference sequence). The CDR3: CAWSETQGQLNTEAFF. CDR3 in DNA: TGTGCCTGGAGCGAAACCCAAGGACAGCTGAACACTGAAGCTTTCTTT.

Here the CDR3 reads CASSLPRGLGDRGEQFF. Written as DNA, the CDR3 is TGTGCCAGCAGTTTACCGCGGGGCCTGGGGGACAGGGGAGAGCAGTTCTTC. This chain joins TRBV27 and TRBJ2-1, with TRBD1 identical over 10 bases. The CDR3 spans 17 residues. V lost 2 bases and J lost 10; bases outside the gene matches: 14. Looked up from germline, CDR1 is MNHEY and CDR2 is SMNVEV (reference sequence).

The chain links TRBV12-5 to TRBJ2-3; 9 positions agree with TRBD2. The CDR3 sequence is 15 residues long. From germline, CDR1 is LGHNT and CDR2 FRNRAP. V trimming: 6 bases; J trimming: 4 bases; junction bases outside the gene matches: 8. Written as DNA, the CDR3 is TGTGCTAGTGGGCCTAGCGGGGCCTTGGCAGATACGCAGTATTTT. As protein: CASGPSGALADTQYF.

This chain connects TRBV3-1 (or the pseudogene TRBV3-2) to TRBJ1-4; a weak D match, TRBD1 (6 bases). CDR3 length: 13 residues. Between the trimmed V and J ends, which lost 10 bases and 8 bases, there was a span of 17 bases. Germline CDR1 reads LGHDT; CDR2 reads YNNKEL (reference sequence). This CDR3 is CANLHHREEKLFF. CDR3 nucleotide sequence: TGTGCCAACCTGCACCACAGGGAAGAAAAACTGTTTTTT.

V and J are TRBV20-1 and TRBJ1-1, with a tentative D call TRBD1 (5 bases). The CDR3 is 11 amino acids. The V end was cut by 2 bases, the J end by 8 bases, with 9 bases between. Germline CDR1 reads DFQATT; CDR2 reads SNEGSKA (reference sequence). The CDR3 region has the DNA TGCAGTGCTAGACAGGGCGTCGAAGCTTTCTTT. Protein product: CSARQGVEAFF.

The CDR3 DNA follows: TGTGCCAGTAGTATAGACAGAAACTCCTACGAGCAGTACTTC. It is translated as CASSIDRNSYEQYF. The chain employs TRBV19 and TRBJ2-7; D is undetermined. The CDR3 totals 14 residues. V lost 0 bases and J 0 bases, leaving 6 bases between the germline ends. In germline, CDR1 is LNHDA, CDR2 SQIVND (reference sequence).

The chain carries TRBV14 and TRBJ1-3; weak D call: TRBD1 (5 bases). Trimming left V 3 bases short and J 0 bases short, with 9 bases between. CDR1 is SGHDN, CDR2 FVKESK, per germline. The CDR3 runs 15 residues. In nucleotides, the CDR3 is TGTGCCAGCAGCCAGACAGTTTACTCTGGAAACACCATATATTTT. This translates into CASSQTVYSGNTIYF.

CDR3 sequence reads: CASSREVSNYGYTF. The CDR3, as DNA: TGTGCCAGCAGCAGGGAGGTATCGAACTATGGCTACACCTTC. The chain employs TRBV6-5 and TRBJ1-2; D may be TRBD1 (5 bases). The CDR3 is made up of 14 amino acids. Germline loops: CDR1 MNHEY, CDR2 SVGAGI. The V and J ends lost 6 bases and 2 bases respectively, with 13 bases between them.

The chain links TRBV30 to TRBJ1-5; D remains unclear. V lost 3 bases and J 0 bases, leaving 12 bases between the germline ends. This CDR3 is built from 15 residues. Germline CDR1 is GTSNPN and CDR2 is SVGIG (reference sequence). CDR3 sequence (DNA): TGTGCCTGGAGCCTCGGGGAACATAGCAATCAGCCCCAGCATTTT. It yields the protein CAWSLGEHSNQPQHF.

This sequence joins TRBV18 and TRBJ2-6, with D possibly TRBD2 on 5 matching bases. Germline V gives CDR1 KGHSH, CDR2 LQKENI. The V and J ends lost 4 bases and 0 bases respectively, with 13 bases between them. The CDR3 has 17 residues. CDR3 region: CASSHREPGSGANVLTF. CDR3 coding DNA: TGTGCCAGCTCACATAGGGAGCCGGGCTCTGGGGCCAACGTCCTGACTTTC.

The J gene is TRBJ1-4, the V gene TRBV10-2; possibly TRBD1 for D (5 bases). Germline V gene lookup returns CDR1 WSHSY and CDR2 SAAADI. The CDR3 contains 17 residues. Deletions cut 6 bases from V and 0 bases from J, with 17 bases between. CDR3 DNA sequence: TGCGCCAGCAGACATCATACAGGATCCGCAACTAATGAAAAACTGTTTTTT. This sequence encodes CASRHHTGSATNEKLFF.

V and J are TRBV12-1 and TRBJ2-5; the table's D call TRBD1 went unverified against the DNA. TRBV12-1 is a documented pseudogene. CDR3 length: 14 amino acids. The CDR3 DNA is TGTGCCAGCAGCTTCCGACAGGGGGCGAAGACCCAGTACTTC. It yields the protein CASSFRQGAKTQYF.

V gene TRBV5-1 combines with J gene TRBJ1-6; 7 nucleotides align to TRBD1. CDR1 is SGHRS, CDR2 YFSETQ, per germline. V dropped 1 base and J dropped 10; count of bases not matched to a gene: 20. The CDR3 is 19 residues long. CDR3 nucleotide sequence: TGCGCCAGCAGCTTGCTTCCTCGGGACAGACTTGGAACCGGCTCACCCCTCCACTTT. Its protein is CASSLLPRDRLGTGSPLHF.

The CDR3 DNA sequence: TGTGCCAGTAGACAGGGGAACCGCAATCAGCCCCAGCATTTT. Its translation: CASRQGNRNQPQHF. The chain joins TRBV19 to TRBJ1-5, with 7 bases aligning to TRBD1. The germline V gene encodes CDR1 LNHDA and CDR2 SQIVND (reference sequence). The junction had 4 bases not matched to a gene; V was cut back by 6 bases and J by 2 bases. The CDR3 spans 14 residues.

In its sample, this clone was seen once. The J gene is TRBJ2-1, the V gene TRBV6-2 or TRBV6-3, with D possibly matching TRBD2 (6 bases). Germline V gene sequence: CDR1 MNHEY, CDR2 SVGEGT. Trimming cost V 2 bases and J 5 bases, with 13 bases left between them. The CDR3 has 15 residues. For the CDR3, the DNA is TGTGCCAGCAGTTACCCGACGGGAGCTAACAATGAGCAGTTCTTC. It specifies CASSYPTGANNEQFF.

This clone showed up just a few times. The V gene is TRBV30, the J gene TRBJ2-7; 8 bases are a match to TRBD1. Trimming cost V 2 bases and J 2 bases; bases outside gene matches: 11. CDR3 length: 16 amino acids. CDR1 and CDR2 from the germline V gene are GTSNPN and SVGIG (reference sequence). CDR3 DNA: TGTGCCTGGAGTTACCGGGACAGGAACCTACCCTACGAGCAGTACTTC. Amino acid sequence: CAWSYRDRNLPYEQYF. Based on the CDR3 plus reference TRBV30 and TRBJ2-7, the full variable domain is SQTIHQWPATLVQPVGSPLSLECTVEGTSNPNLYWYRQAAGRGLQLLFYSVGIGQISSEVPQNLSASRPQDRQFILSSKKLLLSDSGFYLCAWSYRDRNLPYEQYFGPGTRLTVT.

V and J are TRBV19 and TRBJ2-1; 8 bases are a match to TRBD2. Germline loops: CDR1 LNHDA, CDR2 SQIVND (reference sequence). Germline trimming cut 4 bases from V and 4 bases from J; bases unmatched to any gene: 9. This CDR3 has 16 amino acids. The CDR3 sequence: CASSTPSAGAYNEQFF. The CDR3 nucleotides read TGTGCCAGTAGTACCCCGTCAGCGGGAGCGTACAATGAGCAGTTCTTC. Full variable domain (remainder filled in from reference TRBV19 and TRBJ2-1): DGGITQSPKYLFRKEGQNVTLSCEQNLNHDAMYWYRQDPGQGLRLIYYSQIVNDFQKGDIAEGYSVSREKKESFPLTVTSAQKNPTAFYLCASSTPSAGAYNEQFFGPGTRLTVL.

The rearrangement joins TRBV11-2 to TRBJ1-1; D is unclear. V was pared by 2 bases and J by 2 bases, with 3 bases between. Germline V lookup: CDR1 SGHAT, CDR2 FQNNGV. This CDR3 spans 12 amino acids. For the CDR3, the DNA is TGTGCCAGCAGCTTACTAAACACTGAAGCTTTCTTT. Translated, it gives CASSLLNTEAFF.

The chain employs TRBV15 and TRBJ1-1, with 11 bases matching TRBD1. The germline gives CDR1 LNHNV, CDR2 YYDKDF (reference sequence). After removal of 4 bases from V and 7 bases from J, the junction contained 11 bases not matched to a gene. The CDR3 contains 16 residues. CDR3 DNA: TGTGCCACCAGCATTCCGGGACAGGGGGGGATGGGTGAAGCTTTCTTT. Translated, it gives CATSIPGQGGMGEAFF.

The rearrangement links TRBV18 to TRBJ1-4; 7 nucleotides align to TRBD1. Germline V CDR1 and CDR2: KGHSH, LQKENI. J lost 6 bases, V lost 0 bases, and 1 base had no gene match. CDR3 length: 14 residues. Here the CDR3 DNA reads TGTGCCAGCTCACCACCTGGACAGGATGAAAAACTGTTTTTT. This codes for CASSPPGQDEKLFF.

J is TRBJ1-5 and V is TRBV6-2 or TRBV6-3; 7 bases are shared with TRBD1. The ends lost 4 bases at V and 3 bases at J; junction bases unmatched: 3. Germline V gives CDR1 MNHEY, CDR2 SVGEGT. The CDR3 is made up of 14 amino acids. For the CDR3, the DNA is TGTGCCAGCAGTTCGACAGGGTCCAATCAGCCCCAGCATTTT. It codes for CASSSTGSNQPQHF.

J is TRBJ1-1 and V is TRBV6-5; TRBD1 agrees at 9 bases. The germline V gene has CDR1 MNHEY and CDR2 SVGAGI. With V trimmed by 0 bases and J by 4 bases, 3 bases remained unmatched. The CDR3 has 15 residues. In nucleotides, the CDR3 is TGTGCCAGCAGTTACTCCGGGACAGGGTTCACTGAAGCTTTCTTT. Residues: CASSYSGTGFTEAFF.

This chain connects TRBV14 to TRBJ2-7, with 11 positions matching TRBD2. J gave up 0 bases and V 3 bases, and 13 bases lay outside the gene matches. This CDR3 has 19 amino acids. From germline, CDR1 is SGHDN and CDR2 FVKESK. The CDR3 reads CASSQGTSGEWWSSYEQYF. The CDR3 DNA follows: TGTGCCAGCAGCCAGGGGACTAGCGGTGAATGGTGGTCCTCCTACGAGCAGTACTTC.

The chain joins TRBV15 to TRBJ1-2, with D possibly being TRBD1 (6 bases). Trimming stripped 5 bases from V and 6 bases from J, with 19 bases between. Germline CDR1 LNHNV, CDR2 YYDKDF (reference sequence). CDR3 length equals 15 residues. This CDR3 reads CATSSLSRTVDGYTF. CDR3 sequence (DNA): TGTGCCACCAGCTCCCTATCACGGACAGTTGATGGCTACACCTTC.

The gene calls are TRBV6-1 and TRBJ2-7; possible D gene TRBD1, 5 bases. The V gene lost 2 bases and the J gene lost 2 bases, with 7 bases spanning the gap. The CDR3 sequence is 13 residues long. Per the germline V gene, CDR1 is MNHNS and CDR2 is SASEGT. CDR3: CASSESGPYEQYF. The DNA of the CDR3 is TGTGCCAGCAGTGAATCAGGGCCCTACGAGCAGTACTTC.

This chain links TRBV2 with TRBJ2-7; TRBD2 matches 9 bases. The CDR3 has 17 residues. Germline V gene sequence: CDR1 SNHLY, CDR2 FYNNEI. The J segment lost 0 bases and the V segment lost 2 bases, leaving 8 bases of the junction unmatched. This CDR3 reads CASSESRAGGPSYEQYF. The CDR3 DNA reads TGTGCCAGCAGTGAATCCCGAGCGGGAGGACCCTCCTACGAGCAGTACTTC. Supplemented by reference TRBV2 and TRBJ2-7, the full variable domain reads EPEVTQTPSHQVTQMGQEVILRCVPISNHLYFYWYRQILGQKVEFLVSFYNNEISEKSEIFDDQFSVERPDGSNFTLKIRSTKLEDSAMYFCASSESRAGGPSYEQYFGPGTRLTVT.

The rearrangement joins TRBV4-3 to TRBJ2-2; D gene ambiguous. V lost 0 bases to trimming and J lost 3 bases, with 5 bases between them. The CDR3 consists of 14 residues. From germline, CDR1 is LGHNA and CDR2 YSLEER. Here the CDR3 DNA reads TGCGCCAGCAGCCAAGATCTGTACACCGGGGAGCTGTTTTTT. It translates to CASSQDLYTGELFF.